This T cell receptor beta chain was captured by sequencing in a study of cytomegalovirus exposure and HLA in healthy donors. A multiplex PCR was run with 60 Vbeta primers and 13 Jbeta primers. Generated by immunoSEQ multiplex PCR, the TCRdb table keeps only in-frame clones and is missing some. This table has around 140,000 clones, approximately 71% appearing once. Whole-study findings and limits: The authors judged a highly shared variant cluster likely a sequencing artifact. HLA restriction was apparent for most CMV-associated TCR beta chains in a later analysis. As a later analysis showed, a missense DCLRE1C variant was linked to trimming of TCR beta V- and J-genes. Earlier findings revealed that most TCR beta V segments proved productive either about 90% or about 30% of the time.

V lost 4 bases to trimming and J lost 6 bases, with 7 bases between them. The CDR3 is 11 amino acids. The germline V gene encodes CDR1 SQVTM and CDR2 ANQGSEA. As concerns this clone: What it recognizes is unknown.

The sequence derives from a man aged 40-55 years in good health and CMV-seronegative. Sequenced input: PBMCs. The chain employs TRBV29-1 and TRBJ2-1, with D maybe TRBD1 (5 bases). The chain's CDR3 is CSVAQANEQFF. The CDR3 DNA reads as TGCAGCGTTGCACAGGCCAATGAGCAGTTCTTC.